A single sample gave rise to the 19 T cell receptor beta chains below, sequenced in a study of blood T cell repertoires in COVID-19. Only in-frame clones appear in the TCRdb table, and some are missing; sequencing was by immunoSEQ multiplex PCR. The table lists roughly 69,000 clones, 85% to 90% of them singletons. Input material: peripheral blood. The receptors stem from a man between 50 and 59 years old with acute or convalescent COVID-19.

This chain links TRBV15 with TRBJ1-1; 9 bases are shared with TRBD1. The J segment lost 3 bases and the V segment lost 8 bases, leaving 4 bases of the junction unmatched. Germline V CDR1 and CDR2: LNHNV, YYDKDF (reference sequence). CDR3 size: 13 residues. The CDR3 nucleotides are TGTGCCACCGCCCGGGACAGGGACACTGAAGCTTTCTTT. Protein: CATARDRDTEAFF.

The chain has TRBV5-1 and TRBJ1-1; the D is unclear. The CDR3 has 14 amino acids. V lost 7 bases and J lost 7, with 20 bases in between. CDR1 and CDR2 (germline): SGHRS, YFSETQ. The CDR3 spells CASGQIGPAVEAFF. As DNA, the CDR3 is TGCGCCAGCGGGCAAATCGGGCCAGCGGTTGAAGCTTTCTTT.

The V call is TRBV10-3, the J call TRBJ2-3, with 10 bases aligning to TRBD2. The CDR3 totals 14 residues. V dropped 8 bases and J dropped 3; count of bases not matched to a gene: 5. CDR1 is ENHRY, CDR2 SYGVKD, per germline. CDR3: CAIRQREGTDTQYF. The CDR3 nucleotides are TGTGCCATCCGCCAGCGGGAGGGAACAGATACGCAGTATTTT.

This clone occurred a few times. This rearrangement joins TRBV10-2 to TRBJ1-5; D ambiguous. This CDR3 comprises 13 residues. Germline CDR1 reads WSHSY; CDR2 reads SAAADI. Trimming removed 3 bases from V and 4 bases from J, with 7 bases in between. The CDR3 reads CASSDLGNQPQHF. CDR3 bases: TGCGCCAGCAGTGATCTAGGAAATCAGCCCCAGCATTTT.

CDR3 sequence (DNA): TGTGCCAGCTCGGGACGAGGGACTAGCTCCTACGAGCAGTACTTC. The encoded protein is CASSGRGTSSYEQYF. The V and J genes are TRBV6-5 and TRBJ2-7, with 8 positions matching TRBD2. Germline V gives CDR1 MNHEY, CDR2 SVGAGI. CDR3 length equals 15 residues. After removal of 8 bases from V and 0 bases from J, the junction contained 9 bases not matched to a gene.

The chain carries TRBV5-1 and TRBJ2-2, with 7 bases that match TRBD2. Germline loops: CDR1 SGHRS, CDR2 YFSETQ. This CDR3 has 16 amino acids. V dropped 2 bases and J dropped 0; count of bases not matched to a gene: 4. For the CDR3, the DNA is TGCGCCAGCAGCTTACTAGCGTCCGCGAACACCGGGGAGCTGTTTTTT. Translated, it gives CASSLLASANTGELFF.

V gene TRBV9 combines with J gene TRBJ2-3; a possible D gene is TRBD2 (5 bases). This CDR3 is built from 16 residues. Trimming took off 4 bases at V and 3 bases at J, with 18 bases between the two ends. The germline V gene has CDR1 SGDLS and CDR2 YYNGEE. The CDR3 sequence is CASSPGAGPGTDTQYF. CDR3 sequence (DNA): TGTGCCAGCAGCCCAGGCGCTGGGCCGGGGACAGATACGCAGTATTTT.

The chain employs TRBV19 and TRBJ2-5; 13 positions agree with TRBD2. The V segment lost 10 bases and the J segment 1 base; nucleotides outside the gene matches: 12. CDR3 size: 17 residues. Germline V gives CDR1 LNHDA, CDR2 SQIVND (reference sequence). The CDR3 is CATRVGLAGTLQETQYF. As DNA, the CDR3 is TGTGCCACTCGCGTGGGACTAGCGGGGACCCTCCAAGAGACCCAGTACTTC.

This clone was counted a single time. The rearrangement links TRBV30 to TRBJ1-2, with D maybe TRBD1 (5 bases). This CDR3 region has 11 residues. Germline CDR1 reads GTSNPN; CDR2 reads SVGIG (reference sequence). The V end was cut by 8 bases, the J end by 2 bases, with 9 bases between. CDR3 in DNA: TGTGCCCGGCGGGGGAACTATGGCTACACCTTC. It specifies CARRGNYGYTF.

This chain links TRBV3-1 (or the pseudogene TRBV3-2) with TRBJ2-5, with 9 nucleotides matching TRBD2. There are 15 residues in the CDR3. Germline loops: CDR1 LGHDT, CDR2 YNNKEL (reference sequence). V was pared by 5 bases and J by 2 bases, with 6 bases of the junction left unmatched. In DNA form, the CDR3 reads TGTGCCAGCAGCATACCGGGACTAGCTCAAGAGACCCAGTACTTC. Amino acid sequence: CASSIPGLAQETQYF.

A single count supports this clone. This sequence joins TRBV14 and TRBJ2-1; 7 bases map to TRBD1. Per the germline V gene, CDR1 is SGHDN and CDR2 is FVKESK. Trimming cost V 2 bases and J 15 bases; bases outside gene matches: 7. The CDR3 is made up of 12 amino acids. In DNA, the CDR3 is TGTGCCAGCAGCCAAACCAGGGGGAGACTGTTCTTC. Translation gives CASSQTRGRLFF. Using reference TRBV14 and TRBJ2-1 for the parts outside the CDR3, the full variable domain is EAGVTQFPSHSVIEKGQTVTLRCDPISGHDNLYWYRRVMGKEIKFLLHFVKESKQDESGMPNNRFLAERTGGTYSTLKVQPAELEDSGVYFCASSQTRGRLFFGPGTRLTVL.

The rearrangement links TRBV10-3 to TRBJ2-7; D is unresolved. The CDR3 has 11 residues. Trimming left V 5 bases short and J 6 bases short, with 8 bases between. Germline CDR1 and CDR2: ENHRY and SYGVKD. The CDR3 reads CAISMASEQYF. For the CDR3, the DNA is TGTGCCATCAGTATGGCCTCCGAGCAGTACTTC.

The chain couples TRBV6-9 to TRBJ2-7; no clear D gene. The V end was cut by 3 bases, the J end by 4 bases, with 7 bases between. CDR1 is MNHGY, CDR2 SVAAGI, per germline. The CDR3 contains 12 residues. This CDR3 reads CASSYPCYEQYF. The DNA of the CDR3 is TGTGCCAGCAGTTACCCCTGTTACGAGCAGTACTTC.

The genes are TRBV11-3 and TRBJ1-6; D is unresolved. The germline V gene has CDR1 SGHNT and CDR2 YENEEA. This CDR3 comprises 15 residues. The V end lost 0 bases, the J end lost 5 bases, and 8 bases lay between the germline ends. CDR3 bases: TGTGCCAGCAGCTTAGAGTCCCTTGATAATTCACCCCTCCACTTT. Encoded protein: CASSLESLDNSPLHF.

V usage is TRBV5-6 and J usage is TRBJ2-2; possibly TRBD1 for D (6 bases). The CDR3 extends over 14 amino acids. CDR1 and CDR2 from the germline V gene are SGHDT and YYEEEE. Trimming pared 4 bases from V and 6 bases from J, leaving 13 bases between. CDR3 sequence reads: CASSLMDSAGELFF. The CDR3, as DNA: TGTGCCAGCAGCCTAATGGACAGTGCCGGGGAGCTGTTTTTT.

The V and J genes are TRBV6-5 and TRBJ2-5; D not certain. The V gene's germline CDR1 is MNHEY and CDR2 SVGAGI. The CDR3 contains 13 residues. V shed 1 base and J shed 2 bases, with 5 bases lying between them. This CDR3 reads CASSYWAQETQYF. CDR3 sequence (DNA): TGTGCCAGCAGTTACTGGGCTCAAGAGACCCAGTACTTC.

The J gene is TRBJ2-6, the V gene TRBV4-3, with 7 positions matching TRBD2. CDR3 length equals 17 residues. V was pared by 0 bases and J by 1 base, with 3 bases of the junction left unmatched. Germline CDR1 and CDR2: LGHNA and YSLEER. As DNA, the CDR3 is TGCGCCAGCAGCCAAGACGCGGGGGTGTCTGGGGCCAACGTCCTGACTTTC. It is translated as CASSQDAGVSGANVLTF.

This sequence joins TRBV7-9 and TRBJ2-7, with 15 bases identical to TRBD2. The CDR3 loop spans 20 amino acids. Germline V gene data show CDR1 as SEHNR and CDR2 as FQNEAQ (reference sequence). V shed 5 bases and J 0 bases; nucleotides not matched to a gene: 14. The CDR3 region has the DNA TGTGCCAGCAGCAACTTCCTAGGACTAGCGGGAGGGACCCTCTCCTACGAGCAGTACTTC. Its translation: CASSNFLGLAGGTLSYEQYF.

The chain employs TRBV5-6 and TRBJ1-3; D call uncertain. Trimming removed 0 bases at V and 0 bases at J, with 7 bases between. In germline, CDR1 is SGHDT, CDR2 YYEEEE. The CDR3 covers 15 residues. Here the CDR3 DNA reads TGTGCCAGCAGCTTGGAGGCAGGCTCTGGAAACACCATATATTTT. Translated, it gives CASSLEAGSGNTIYF.